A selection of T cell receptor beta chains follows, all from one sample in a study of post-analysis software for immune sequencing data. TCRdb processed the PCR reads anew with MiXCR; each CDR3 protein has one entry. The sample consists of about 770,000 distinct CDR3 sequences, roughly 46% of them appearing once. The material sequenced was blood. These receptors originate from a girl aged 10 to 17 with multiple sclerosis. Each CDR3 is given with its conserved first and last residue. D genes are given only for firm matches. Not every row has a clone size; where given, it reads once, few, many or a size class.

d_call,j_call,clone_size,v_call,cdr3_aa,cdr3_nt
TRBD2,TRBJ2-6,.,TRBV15,CATSRDFTTLAGAGANVLTF,TGTGCCACCAGCAGAGATTTCACAACCCTAGCGGGAGCTGGGGCCAACGTCCTGACTTTC
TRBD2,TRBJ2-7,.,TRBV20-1,CSARELAGGDEQYF,TGCAGTGCTAGAGAACTAGCGGGAGGCGACGAGCAGTACTTC
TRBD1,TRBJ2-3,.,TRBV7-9,CASSSTGGDTQYF,TGTGCCAGCAGCTCGACAGGGGGAGATACGCAGTATTTT
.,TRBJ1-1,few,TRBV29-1,CSGALMYDTEAFF,TGCAGCGGAGCGTTGATGTACGACACTGAAGCTTTCTTT
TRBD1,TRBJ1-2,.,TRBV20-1,CSANSPGQLHYGYTF,TGCAGTGCCAATAGCCCGGGACAGCTTCACTATGGCTACACCTTC
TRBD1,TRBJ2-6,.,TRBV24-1,CATSDNRGTGANVLTF,TGTGCCACCAGTGACAACAGGGGGACTGGGGCCAACGTCCTGACTTTC
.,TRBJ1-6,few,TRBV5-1,CASSLAGLSPLHF,TGCGCCAGCAGCTTGGCCGGGCTATCACCCCTCCACTTT
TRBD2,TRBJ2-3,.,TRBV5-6,CASSLELAGDTDTQYF,TGTGCCAGCAGCTTGGAACTAGCGGGGGACACAGATACGCAGTATTTT
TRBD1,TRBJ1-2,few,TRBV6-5,CASLAGQGASYGYTF,TGTGCCAGCCTAGCGGGACAGGGGGCGAGCTATGGCTACACCTTC
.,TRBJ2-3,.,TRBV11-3,CASSPVTSGGTDTQYF,TGTGCCAGCAGCCCTGTGACTAGTGGGGGCACAGATACGCAGTATTTT
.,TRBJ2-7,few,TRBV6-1,CASSEVDEQYF,TGTGCCAGCAGTGAAGTCGACGAGCAGTACTTC
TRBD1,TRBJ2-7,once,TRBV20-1,CSARVQGSEQYF,TGCAGTGCTAGAGTACAGGGGTCCGAGCAGTACTTC
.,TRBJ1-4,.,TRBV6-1,CASSELGTVGTNEKLFF,TGTGCCAGCAGTGAACTAGGGACCGTGGGAACTAATGAAAAACTGTTTTTT
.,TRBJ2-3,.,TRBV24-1,CATSDLRERGTDTQYF,TGTGCCACCAGTGATTTGAGGGAGAGGGGCACAGATACGCAGTATTTT
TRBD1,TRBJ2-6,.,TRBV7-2,CASSLAVPGQVSSGANVLTF,TGTGCCAGCAGCTTAGCTGTTCCGGGACAGGTTAGCTCTGGGGCCAACGTCCTGACTTTC
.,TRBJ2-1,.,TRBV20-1,CSASDLAQSSYNEQFF,TGCAGTGCCAGCGATCTAGCGCAGAGCTCCTACAATGAGCAGTTCTTC
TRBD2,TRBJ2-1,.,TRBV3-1,CASSPTSGTFFGNEQFF,TGTGCCAGCAGCCCCACTAGCGGCACCTTCTTCGGCAATGAGCAGTTCTTC
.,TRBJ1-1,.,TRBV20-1,CSARPQGNTEAFF,TGCAGTGCCCGCCCCCAGGGGAACACTGAAGCTTTCTTT
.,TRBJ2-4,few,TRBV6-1,CASSEVTGLAKNIQYF,TGTGCCAGCAGTGAAGTAACAGGGCTAGCCAAAAACATTCAGTACTTC
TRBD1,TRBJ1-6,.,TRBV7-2,CAGKYGTGDSPLHF,TGTGCCGGCAAATACGGGACAGGGGATTCACCCCTCCACTTT
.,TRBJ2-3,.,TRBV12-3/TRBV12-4,CASSFSDGGNTQYF,TGTGCCAGCAGTTTTTCGGACGGGGGAAATACGCAGTATTTT
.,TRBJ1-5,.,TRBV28,CASSILSSTQPQHF,TGTGCCAGCAGTATTTTGAGTTCCACGCAGCCCCAGCATTTT
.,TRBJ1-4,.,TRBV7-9,CASSPPERDEKLFF,TGTGCCAGCAGCCCCCCTGAGAGGGATGAAAAACTGTTTTTT